A single sample is the source of the 11 T cell receptor beta chains below, sequenced in a study of OX40 agonist ivuxolimab in advanced cancers. TCRdb keeps only in-frame clones here, not all; method: immunoSEQ multiplex PCR. Among about 140,000 clones listed, 75% to 95% were seen once. The material was CD4+ or CD8+ T cells sorted from blood, obtained in a trial of the OX40 agonist ivuxolimab. These receptors were obtained from an adult with an advanced solid tumor such as melanoma, head and neck, liver or kidney cancer.

The chain carries TRBV4-1 and TRBJ2-7; D possibly matches TRBD1 or TRBD2 (5 bases each). Trimming removed 4 bases from V and 6 bases from J, with 16 bases in between. The CDR3 is 14 residues long. Germline assignment: CDR1 MGHRA and CDR2 YSYEKL. The CDR3 loop reads CASSPGTLASEQYF. The DNA for the CDR3 is TGCGCCAGCAGCCCAGGGACCTTAGCTTCCGAGCAGTACTTC.

The CDR3 is CASRLGGESEQYF. CDR3 DNA: TGTGCCAGTAGACTGGGGGGTGAGTCCGAGCAGTACTTC. J is TRBJ2-7 and V is TRBV19; TRBD2 might be the D (6 bases). The CDR3 length is 13 residues. Trimming took 6 bases from V and 6 from J, leaving 15 bases between them. Germline lookup yields CDR1 LNHDA and CDR2 SQIVND (reference sequence).

The chain joins TRBV11-2 to TRBJ1-5; TRBD1 is a possible D gene (6 bases). V lost 5 bases and J lost 1, with 21 bases in between. The CDR3 sequence is 18 residues long. CDR1 is SGHAT and CDR2 is FQNNGV in the germline V gene. Here the CDR3 DNA reads TGTGCCAGCAGCGTTCGGTCCCCCGGGGGCGTCAGCAATCAGCCCCAGCATTTT. Translation: CASSVRSPGGVSNQPQHF.

J is TRBJ2-1 and V is TRBV13; 10 bases align to TRBD2. CDR1 and CDR2 from the germline V gene are PRHDT and FYEKMQ (reference sequence). Germline trimming cut 5 bases from V and 7 bases from J; bases unmatched to any gene: 11. The CDR3 loop spans 16 amino acids. The CDR3, as DNA: TGTGCCAGCAGCCGATCCGGGACTAGCGTGTGGAATGAGCAGTTCTTC. It encodes CASSRSGTSVWNEQFF.

This chain uses TRBV29-1 with TRBJ1-3; D remains ambiguous. Deletions cut 4 bases from V and 1 base from J, with 5 bases between. The CDR3 is 12 amino acids. Germline assignment: CDR1 SQVTM and CDR2 ANQGSEA. CDR3 amino acids: CSVGGSGNTIYF. CDR3 sequence (DNA): TGCAGCGTTGGGGGATCTGGAAACACCATATATTTT.

This rearrangement joins TRBV7-9 to TRBJ1-5; TRBD1 might be the D (5 bases). Trimming took off 1 base at V and 1 base at J, with 5 bases between the two ends. Germline CDR1 SEHNR, CDR2 FQNEAQ (reference sequence). CDR3 length: 14 residues. The CDR3, as DNA: TGTGCCAGCAGCTTAGGACAGAGCAATCAGCCCCAGCATTTT. Translating it yields CASSLGQSNQPQHF.

The chain joins TRBV15 to TRBJ2-7; TRBD1 aligns across 10 bases. The CDR3 totals 15 residues. Unmatched junction bases numbered 8, after V lost 5 bases and J lost 4 bases. Germline V CDR1 and CDR2: LNHNV, YYDKDF (reference sequence). CDR3 sequence reads: CATSGTGERLYEQYF. The CDR3 coding sequence is TGTGCCACCAGCGGGACAGGGGAAAGGTTGTACGAGCAGTACTTC.

The chain links TRBV6-5 to TRBJ2-7; 11 bases are shared with TRBD2. The CDR3 runs to 16 residues. CDR1 is MNHEY and CDR2 is SVGAGI in the germline V gene. V shed 2 bases, J shed 3 bases, and the junction held 6 bases outside the gene matches. The CDR3 here is CASSYGTSGPLYEQYF. The CDR3 nucleotides read TGTGCCAGCAGTTACGGGACTAGCGGACCCCTCTACGAGCAGTACTTC.

The chain employs TRBV6-6 and TRBJ2-7; tentative D call: TRBD1 (5 bases). The V and J ends lost 6 bases and 0 bases respectively, with 18 bases between them. Germline V CDR1 and CDR2: MNHNY, SVGAGI (reference sequence). The CDR3 loop spans 16 amino acids. CDR3 protein: CASSHRTPVNSYEQYF. CDR3 sequence (DNA): TGTGCCAGCAGCCACAGGACGCCGGTAAACTCCTACGAGCAGTACTTC.

The gene calls are TRBV4-2 and TRBJ2-7; 9 bases map to TRBD2. The CDR3 runs 18 residues. Unmatched junction bases numbered 9, after V lost 0 bases and J lost 0 bases. From germline, CDR1 is LGHNA and CDR2 YNFKEQ. This CDR3 reads CASSQEGLAGLISYEQYF. CDR3 nucleotides: TGTGCCAGCAGCCAAGAGGGTCTAGCGGGGCTGATCTCCTACGAGCAGTACTTC.

The J gene is TRBJ1-5, the V gene TRBV28; the match to TRBD1 covers 7 bases. The CDR3 length is 13 residues. CDR1 MDHEN and CDR2 SYDVKM come from the germline V gene. V shed 7 bases, J shed 9 bases, and the junction held 9 bases outside the gene matches. The CDR3 reads CASNRGQGRPQHF. CDR3 coding DNA: TGTGCCAGCAACAGGGGCCAGGGGAGGCCCCAGCATTTT.